Listed below are T cell receptor beta chains from one sample, sequenced in a study of blood T cell repertoires in COVID-19. The method was immunoSEQ multiplex PCR; TCRdb's version includes in-frame clones alone and lacks a portion of them. The sample has about 190,000 clones; roughly four fifths are singletons. Sample: peripheral blood. The receptors come from a woman aged 50 to 60 with acute or convalescent COVID-19. The conserved cysteine and the conserved F or W are not part of the CDR3 here. Only some rows state a clone size, as once, few, many or a class for expanded clones.

CDR3 protein: ASKQVSNTGELF; V gene: TRBV19; clone size: NA; J gene: TRBJ2-2
CDR3 protein: ASSEGGAGNQPQH; V gene: TRBV25-1; clone size: NA; J gene: TRBJ1-5
CDR3 protein: ASSPTGTPYEQY; V gene: TRBV27; clone size: NA; J gene: TRBJ2-7
CDR3 protein: ASSADSLNTEAF; V gene: TRBV5-1; clone size: NA; J gene: TRBJ1-1
CDR3 protein: AWRGGSGTDTQY; V gene: TRBV30; clone size: NA; J gene: TRBJ2-3
CDR3 protein: ASSRDRGSPLH; V gene: TRBV19; clone size: NA; J gene: TRBJ1-6
CDR3 protein: ASSPDRRGLLTEAF; V gene: TRBV14; clone size: once; J gene: TRBJ1-1
CDR3 protein: ASSSQTGSGYEQY; V gene: TRBV7-2; clone size: once; J gene: TRBJ2-7
CDR3 protein: ASGLVLRGTNEKLF; V gene: TRBV12-5; clone size: NA; J gene: TRBJ1-4
CDR3 protein: ASRHLRGNEQF; V gene: TRBV4-3; clone size: NA; J gene: TRBJ2-1
CDR3 protein: ASSLRQGNRWANVLT; V gene: TRBV28; clone size: NA; J gene: TRBJ2-6
CDR3 protein: ASSRRGTSGTEETQY; V gene: TRBV7-2; clone size: NA; J gene: TRBJ2-5
CDR3 protein: ASSLSSVRTGNTIY; V gene: TRBV28; clone size: NA; J gene: TRBJ1-3
CDR3 protein: ASARGGADEQF; V gene: TRBV6-5; clone size: NA; J gene: TRBJ2-1
CDR3 protein: ASGGQRGYT; V gene: TRBV6-5; clone size: few; J gene: TRBJ1-2
CDR3 protein: ASNRDSLNTGELF; V gene: TRBV27; clone size: few; J gene: TRBJ2-2
CDR3 protein: ASSLQGRSQPQH; V gene: TRBV6-5; clone size: NA; J gene: TRBJ1-5
CDR3 protein: ATRQGGAYEQY; V gene: TRBV6-5; clone size: NA; J gene: TRBJ2-7
CDR3 protein: ASRTGGGQPQH; V gene: TRBV6-5; clone size: few; J gene: TRBJ1-5
CDR3 protein: ASSGSRTGVEKLF; V gene: TRBV2; clone size: NA; J gene: TRBJ1-4
CDR3 protein: SVAGTSGETQY; V gene: TRBV29-1; clone size: NA; J gene: TRBJ2-5
CDR3 protein: ASNRDRGPYEQY; V gene: TRBV2; clone size: NA; J gene: TRBJ2-7
CDR3 protein: ASSMTGGVNHEQY; V gene: TRBV5-1; clone size: NA; J gene: TRBJ2-7
CDR3 protein: ASSRVAGNNEQF; V gene: TRBV28; clone size: NA; J gene: TRBJ2-1
CDR3 protein: ASKGSTTNTEAF; V gene: TRBV6-5; clone size: NA; J gene: TRBJ1-1
CDR3 protein: ASTPMGGIYEQY; V gene: TRBV6-5; clone size: NA; J gene: TRBJ2-7
CDR3 protein: ASSVSDRVLWGYT; V gene: TRBV11-2; clone size: NA; J gene: TRBJ1-2
CDR3 protein: ASSSQGGATEAF; V gene: TRBV7-2; clone size: few; J gene: TRBJ1-1
CDR3 protein: ASSRDRGLTLGEKLF; V gene: TRBV28; clone size: NA; J gene: TRBJ1-4
CDR3 protein: ASSPHKNTIY; V gene: TRBV11-2; clone size: NA; J gene: TRBJ1-3
CDR3 protein: ASSSRGATNEKLF; V gene: TRBV5-1; clone size: NA; J gene: TRBJ1-4
CDR3 protein: ASRTGALNQPQH; V gene: TRBV6-5; clone size: NA; J gene: TRBJ1-5
CDR3 protein: ASTVQGLSQPQH; V gene: TRBV19; clone size: few; J gene: TRBJ1-5
CDR3 protein: ASSYRSGSYEQY; V gene: TRBV6-5; clone size: few; J gene: TRBJ2-7
CDR3 protein: ASSSGTGRNEQY; V gene: TRBV6-5; clone size: few; J gene: TRBJ2-7
CDR3 protein: AWSPPGQGAYEQY; V gene: TRBV30; clone size: NA; J gene: TRBJ2-7
CDR3 protein: ASSPGGQGYEQY; V gene: TRBV18; clone size: NA; J gene: TRBJ2-7
CDR3 protein: ASGRLAGDNEQF; V gene: TRBV5-1; clone size: NA; J gene: TRBJ2-1
CDR3 protein: ASSLSHPVSVVAF; V gene: TRBV27; clone size: NA; J gene: TRBJ1-1
CDR3 protein: ASSERTVYGYT; V gene: TRBV6-1; clone size: NA; J gene: TRBJ1-2
CDR3 protein: ASSRWDRGTGGVPEAF; V gene: TRBV27; clone size: NA; J gene: TRBJ1-1
CDR3 protein: ASSLARGSYTEAF; V gene: TRBV13; clone size: NA; J gene: TRBJ1-1
CDR3 protein: ASSTRTNGLQETQY; V gene: TRBV19; clone size: few; J gene: TRBJ2-5
CDR3 protein: ASSQVRGQSYNEQF; V gene: TRBV3-1/TRBV3-2; clone size: NA; J gene: TRBJ2-1
CDR3 protein: ASSNRHGTDTQY; V gene: TRBV19; clone size: NA; J gene: TRBJ2-3
CDR3 protein: ASSFDIMVNYGYT; V gene: TRBV5-4; clone size: NA; J gene: TRBJ1-2
CDR3 protein: ASSLYRGRPGYT; V gene: TRBV23-1; clone size: NA; J gene: TRBJ1-2
CDR3 protein: ASSEWGEHQPQH; V gene: TRBV10-2; clone size: few; J gene: TRBJ1-5
CDR3 protein: ATSDWGGTSTDTQY; V gene: TRBV24-1; clone size: few; J gene: TRBJ2-3
CDR3 protein: ASSPGTGLDTEAF; V gene: TRBV18; clone size: few; J gene: TRBJ1-1
CDR3 protein: ASSYATRNQPQH; V gene: TRBV6-2/TRBV6-3; clone size: NA; J gene: TRBJ1-5
CDR3 protein: ASSVDRNGEQY; V gene: TRBV5-1; clone size: NA; J gene: TRBJ2-7
CDR3 protein: ASRTHRTGNTIY; V gene: TRBV2; clone size: NA; J gene: TRBJ1-3
CDR3 protein: ASSQGIYGYT; V gene: TRBV19; clone size: NA; J gene: TRBJ1-2
CDR3 protein: ASRTSGTDTQY; V gene: TRBV5-1; clone size: NA; J gene: TRBJ2-3